The following is a TCR beta chain sequence with its context. Its antigen remains unknown. The sample belongs to a study of persistence of HIV-infected CD4 T cells. Study information: Anti-CD3/anti-CD28 beads activated more cells than antigen stimulation did. Regarding the study as a whole: Bulk TCR data could not be restricted to HIV-1-infected CMV-responding cells. Antigen-responding cells were enriched for degenerate expanded CDR3beta sequences.

The libraries were made with immunoSEQ version 4 in survey mode. The assay was immunoSEQ multiplex PCR, and TCRdb's table has in-frame clones only and misses some. The sample holds about 46,000 clones, more than 80% seen once. Cells were stimulated nonspecifically with anti-CD3/anti-CD28 magnetic beads. Responding CD4+ T cells were sorted by upregulation of both CD40 ligand and CD69. The TCR comes from an adult woman with HIV who was CMV-seropositive. The input for sequencing was CD4+ T cells sorted from PBMCs after roughly 19-hour stimulation, taken from a patient who received antiretroviral therapy.

CDR3 sequence: CATAGDRGNNEQFF. The CDR3 region has the DNA TGTGCCACCGCTGGGGACAGGGGCAACAATGAGCAGTTCTTC. The rearrangement uses TRBV24-1 and TRBJ2-1; 10 nucleotides match TRBD1. V lost 9 bases to trimming and J lost 5 bases; unmatched junction nucleotides: 6. The CDR3 is 14 residues long. The germline gives CDR1 KGHDR, CDR2 SFDVKD.